The source of this T cell receptor beta chain is a study of blood T cell repertoires in COVID-19. TCRdb's table, derived via immunoSEQ multiplex PCR, lists solely in-frame clones and lacks some. The data hold about 190,000 clones, with roughly nine tenths observed a single time. The sample was peripheral blood. The receptor comes from a man in his forties or fifties with acute or convalescent COVID-19.

CDR3 in amino acids: CATTNQGAGTEAFF. In DNA, the CDR3 is TGTGCCACCACTAACCAGGGGGCGGGAACTGAAGCTTTCTTT. This chain links TRBV2 with TRBJ1-1, with TRBD1 identical over 8 bases. CDR3 length: 14 residues. Germline V gives CDR1 SNHLY, CDR2 FYNNEI. Trimming at V came to 10 bases and at J to 5 bases, leaving 12 bases not matched to a gene. Supplemented by reference TRBV2 and TRBJ1-1, the full variable domain reads EPEVTQTPSHQVTQMGQEVILRCVPISNHLYFYWYRQILGQKVEFLVSFYNNEISEKSEIFDDQFSVERPDGSNFTLKIRSTKLEDSAMYFCATTNQGAGTEAFFGQGTRLTVV.